One and the same sample provided the 5 T cell receptor beta chains below, sequenced in a study of T cell responses to AZD1222 COVID-19 vaccine. The protocol was immunoSEQ multiplex PCR, while the TCRdb copy is restricted to in-frame clones and leaves out a portion. Of over 95,000 clones listed, roughly 89% were seen once; the top ten hold 10% to 15%. The source was peripheral blood, collected on day 0 of AZD1222 vaccination. The receptor set was obtained from an adult in good health.

The V call is TRBV5-1, the J call TRBJ2-1; TRBD1 agrees at 11 bases. The CDR3 is 14 amino acids. Germline V lookup: CDR1 SGHRS, CDR2 YFSETQ. The V segment lost 5 bases and the J segment 4 bases; nucleotides outside the gene matches: 2. The CDR3 DNA reads TGCGCCAGCAGACGGGACAGGGGGTACAATGAGCAGTTCTTC. Encoded protein: CASRRDRGYNEQFF. Combining the CDR3 with reference TRBV5-1 and TRBJ2-1 gives the whole variable domain KAGVTQTPRYLIKTRGQQVTLSCSPISGHRSVSWYQQTPGQGLQFLFEYFSETQRNKGNFPGRFSGRQFSNSRSEMNVSTLELGDSALYLCASRRDRGYNEQFFGPGTRLTVL.

The chain uses TRBV28 and TRBJ1-4; D perhaps matches TRBD1 (6 bases). The CDR3 spans 14 residues. Germline V gene lookup returns CDR1 MDHEN and CDR2 SYDVKM. The V end was cut by 11 bases, the J end by 2 bases, with 15 bases between. CDR3 in DNA: TGTGCCGTACGAGGGGGAGGGACTAATGAAAAACTGTTTTTT. Amino acid sequence: CAVRGGGTNEKLFF.

This sequence joins TRBV13 and TRBJ2-7, with 8 bases aligning to TRBD2. CDR3 length: 15 residues. Germline values: CDR1 PRHDT, CDR2 FYEKMQ (reference sequence). J was trimmed by 6 bases and V by 4 bases; bases with no gene match: 11. Here the CDR3 reads CASSSPGSGGREQYF. The CDR3 nucleotides are TGTGCCAGCAGCTCACCGGGGTCGGGAGGGCGCGAGCAGTACTTC.

The rearrangement links TRBV2 to TRBJ1-5; 7 nucleotides match TRBD1. The ends lost 6 bases at V and 4 bases at J; junction bases unmatched: 6. Germline CDR1 SNHLY, CDR2 FYNNEI. The length of the CDR3 is 14 residues. CDR3 bases: TGTGCCAGCAGCGATAGGGGGCCTAATCAGCCCCAGCATTTT. Translation: CASSDRGPNQPQHF.

The chain carries TRBV27 and TRBJ2-1; D is perhaps TRBD2 (6 bases). Germline V gene sequence: CDR1 MNHEY, CDR2 SMNVEV (reference sequence). V was clipped by 5 bases and J by 4 bases, with 12 bases between them. The CDR3 has 14 residues. CDR3 amino acids: CASSPWDSYNEQFF. CDR3 in DNA: TGTGCCAGCAGTCCATGGGACTCTTACAATGAGCAGTTCTTC.